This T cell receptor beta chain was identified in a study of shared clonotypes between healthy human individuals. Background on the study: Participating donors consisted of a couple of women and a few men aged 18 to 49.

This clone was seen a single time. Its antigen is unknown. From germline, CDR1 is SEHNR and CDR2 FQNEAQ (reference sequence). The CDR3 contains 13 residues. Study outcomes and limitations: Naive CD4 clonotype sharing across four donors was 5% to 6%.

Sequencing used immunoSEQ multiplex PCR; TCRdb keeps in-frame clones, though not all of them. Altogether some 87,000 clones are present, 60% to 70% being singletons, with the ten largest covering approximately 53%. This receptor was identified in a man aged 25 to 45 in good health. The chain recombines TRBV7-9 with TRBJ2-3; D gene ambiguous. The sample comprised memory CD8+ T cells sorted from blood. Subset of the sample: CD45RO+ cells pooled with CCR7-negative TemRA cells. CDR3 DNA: TGTGCTTCTGGATCTTGGGACACAGATACGCAGTATTTT. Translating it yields CASGSWDTDTQYF.